The 32 T cell receptor beta chains listed next were all sequenced from one sample in a study of T-cell memory formation after mild COVID-19. TCRdb used MiXCR to reprocess the 5' RACE reads, holding one entry per CDR3 protein. The sample has fewer than 450,000 distinct CDR3 sequences, under 25% seen once. Sequenced material: PBMCs or a T cell subset sorted from them (not recorded which). The receptors come from an adult woman who had mild COVID-19 (a few samples of this study predate the infection). Cell type and time point are not known.

This clonotype appeared a few times. This chain links TRBV7-9 with TRBJ1-2; 7 bases match TRBD1. Germline V gene data show CDR1 as SEHNR and CDR2 as FQNEAQ (reference sequence). This CDR3 has 15 residues. With V trimmed by 1 base and J by 1 base, 3 bases remained unmatched. The CDR3 spells CASSLETGINYGYTF. The CDR3 coding sequence is TGTGCCAGCAGCTTAGAGACAGGGATTAACTATGGCTACACCTTC.

This clonotype occurred a few times. The chain uses TRBV7-9 and TRBJ2-6; D may be TRBD1 (5 bases). This CDR3 has 16 amino acids. The V gene's germline CDR1 is SEHNR and CDR2 FQNEAQ (reference sequence). Deletions cut 4 bases from V and 5 bases from J, with 15 bases between. CDR3 protein: CASSSATTARANVLTF. The CDR3 nucleotides are TGTGCCAGCAGCTCTGCGACGACAGCCCGGGCCAACGTCCTGACTTTC.

This clonotype was observed a handful of times. The chain employs TRBV7-9 and TRBJ2-3; the D gene could be TRBD1 or TRBD2 (6 bases each). Trimming pared 0 bases from V and 10 bases from J, leaving 11 bases between. This CDR3 is built from 13 residues. Germline V gives CDR1 SEHNR, CDR2 FQNEAQ (reference sequence). This CDR3 reads CASSLAGGHPQYF. For the CDR3, the DNA is TGTGCCAGCAGCTTAGCGGGGGGCCATCCGCAGTATTTT.

This sequence joins TRBV9 and TRBJ2-1, with 9 nucleotides matching TRBD1. The CDR3 is 16 residues long. After removal of 3 bases from V and 7 bases from J, the junction contained 11 bases not matched to a gene. Germline V CDR1 and CDR2: SGDLS, YYNGEE. The CDR3: CASSAGSGTGWNEQFF. The CDR3 nucleotides are TGTGCCAGCAGCGCGGGAAGCGGGACAGGGTGGAATGAGCAGTTCTTC.

The CDR3 region is CASSYSGSGGDTQYF. The CDR3 nucleotides are TGTGCCAGCAGTTATAGCGGGAGCGGTGGAGATACGCAGTATTTT. The rearrangement uses TRBV7-9 and TRBJ2-3; 9 bases are shared with TRBD2. Per the germline V gene, CDR1 is SEHNR and CDR2 is FQNEAQ (reference sequence). The CDR3 extends over 15 amino acids. V was clipped by 6 bases and J by 5 bases; unmatched bases: 9.

The rearrangement joins TRBV4-1 to TRBJ1-1; TRBD1 aligns across 10 bases. The V gene end was trimmed by 3 bases and the J gene end by 5 bases; junction bases not matched to a gene: 6. The V gene's germline CDR1 is MGHRA and CDR2 YSYEKL. This CDR3 is 15 amino acids long. CDR3 DNA: TGCGCCAGCAGCCAGCTCGACAGGGGGCTTACTGAAGCTTTCTTT. Translated, it gives CASSQLDRGLTEAFF.

The rearrangement uses TRBV21-1 and TRBJ2-7. TRBV21-1 has pseudogene status. The CDR3 is 14 amino acids. In nucleotides, the CDR3 is TGTGCCAGCACCGAACCTTTAGGGCCCTACGAGCAGTACTTC. Translating it yields CASTEPLGPYEQYF.

The table lists this clonotype with a few counts. This chain joins TRBV11-2 and TRBJ1-4; 9 nucleotides line up with TRBD1. The CDR3 is 15 residues long. The germline CDR1 and CDR2 sequences are SGHAT and FQNNGV. V dropped 5 bases and J dropped 5; count of bases not matched to a gene: 6. CDR3 coding DNA: TGTGCCAGCAGCGGTACAGGGGGCTACAATGAAAAACTGTTTTTT. Protein product: CASSGTGGYNEKLFF.

V is TRBV12-3 or TRBV12-4 and J is TRBJ2-1, with 9 bases fitting TRBD1. V was clipped by 3 bases and J by 10 bases; unmatched bases: 13. The CDR3 covers 16 residues. CDR3 nucleotides: TGTGCCAGCAGTTTTGGCGGGACAGGGCCTAGGGGGGAGCAGTTCTTC. This sequence encodes CASSFGGTGPRGEQFF.

V is TRBV27 and J is TRBJ2-3; 9 nucleotides agree with TRBD2. V trimming: 5 bases; J trimming: 4 bases; junction bases outside the gene matches: 13. Germline loops: CDR1 MNHEY, CDR2 SMNVEV (reference sequence). The CDR3 loop spans 17 amino acids. This chain's CDR3 is CASSPLGLATRADTQYF. The CDR3, as DNA: TGTGCCAGCAGTCCACTAGGACTAGCGACCCGGGCAGATACGCAGTATTTT.

The chain carries TRBV15 and TRBJ1-2; 8 bases match TRBD1. CDR1 and CDR2 (germline): LNHNV, YYDKDF (reference sequence). With V trimmed by 3 bases and J by 2 bases, 8 bases remained unmatched. CDR3 length: 16 residues. The CDR3 coding sequence is TGTGCCACCAGCAGGCCCACAGGGGGGCCGAACTATGGCTACACCTTC. Encoded protein: CATSRPTGGPNYGYTF.

V gene TRBV3-1 combines with J gene TRBJ2-2; D gene unclear. The CDR3 is 15 residues long. Germline assignment: CDR1 LGHDT and CDR2 YNNKEL (reference sequence). Trimming took 4 bases from V and 4 from J, leaving 13 bases between them. The CDR3 spells CASSPRVGFTGELFF. The CDR3, as DNA: TGTGCCAGCAGCCCCCGGGTGGGGTTCACCGGGGAGCTGTTTTTT.

This chain uses TRBV20-1 with TRBJ2-7, with D perhaps TRBD2 (7 bases). CDR3 length equals 14 residues. Per the germline V gene, CDR1 is DFQATT and CDR2 is SNEGSKA (reference sequence). Trimming cost V 3 bases and J 5 bases, with 17 bases left between them. In DNA, the CDR3 is TGCAGTGCTAGTGGGGGGGCGCTCCGAAACGAGCAGTACTTC. Protein: CSASGGALRNEQYF.

The chain carries TRBV7-8 and TRBJ2-3; tentatively, D is TRBD2 (6 bases). Deletions cut 3 bases from V and 6 bases from J, with 13 bases between. The CDR3 is 14 amino acids. The germline gives CDR1 SGHVS, CDR2 FQNEAQ. This CDR3 reads CASSFRRVVDTQYF. The DNA for the CDR3 is TGTGCCAGCAGCTTTCGGAGGGTTGTGGATACGCAGTATTTT.

This clonotype occurred a few times. The J gene is TRBJ2-3, the V gene TRBV7-3; 8 bases are a match to TRBD2. CDR1 and CDR2 from the germline V gene are SGHTA and FQGTGA. V lost 3 bases and J lost 3; bases outside the gene matches: 8. This CDR3 spans 16 amino acids. The CDR3 protein is CASSFTRGGRTDTQYF. The CDR3 coding sequence is TGTGCCAGCAGCTTCACCCGGGGGGGGCGGACAGATACGCAGTATTTT.

V and J are TRBV5-4 and TRBJ2-2; 8 nucleotides agree with TRBD2. This CDR3 contains 16 residues. Per the germline V gene, CDR1 is SGHNT and CDR2 is YYREEE (reference sequence). J gave up 5 bases and V 0 bases, and 6 bases lay outside the gene matches. The CDR3 nucleotides are TGTGCCAGCAGCTTGGCCGGGGCTAGCGGGACCGGGGAGCTGTTTTTT. Its protein is CASSLAGASGTGELFF.

This clonotype showed up just a few times. The V and J genes are TRBV5-1 and TRBJ2-1; 13 bases map to TRBD2. The V gene end was trimmed by 7 bases and the J gene end by 0 bases; junction bases not matched to a gene: 16. From germline, CDR1 is SGHRS and CDR2 YFSETQ. The CDR3 consists of 20 residues. This CDR3 is CASAELGLAGAGSSYNEQFF. The DNA of the CDR3 is TGCGCCAGCGCCGAGCTCGGACTAGCGGGAGCTGGAAGCTCCTACAATGAGCAGTTCTTC.

The rearrangement links TRBV20-1 to TRBJ2-1, with 11 bases aligning to TRBD2. Trimming took 0 bases from V and 5 from J; bases not matched to a gene: 6. The CDR3 length is 16 residues. The germline CDR1 and CDR2 sequences are DFQATT and SNEGSKA (reference sequence). Here the CDR3 DNA reads TGCAGTGCTAGAGAGGCGACTAGCGGGATCGACAATGAGCAGTTCTTC. Its protein is CSAREATSGIDNEQFF.

This clonotype was counted a few times. The chain employs TRBV29-1 and TRBJ2-7; 9 bases agree with TRBD2. V was clipped by 4 bases and J by 2 bases; unmatched bases: 3. Germline V gives CDR1 SQVTM, CDR2 ANQGSEA. This CDR3 has 13 residues. The CDR3 DNA follows: TGCAGCGTTGTAATAGCGGGAGCCTACGAGCAGTACTTC. Translated: CSVVIAGAYEQYF.

This clonotype has more than one count but fewer than ten. V gene TRBV12-3 or TRBV12-4 combines with J gene TRBJ2-1; the match to TRBD2 covers 10 bases. V shed 3 bases and J 6 bases; nucleotides not matched to a gene: 8. CDR3 length: 16 residues. The chain's CDR3 is CASSFQLAGGLNEQFF. CDR3 DNA sequence: TGTGCCAGCAGTTTCCAATTAGCGGGAGGACTCAATGAGCAGTTCTTC.

J is TRBJ2-3 and V is TRBV20-1, with a tentative D call TRBD2 (5 bases). The CDR3 runs to 14 residues. Germline CDR1 DFQATT, CDR2 SNEGSKA (reference sequence). Deletions cut 3 bases from V and 3 bases from J, with 13 bases between. The CDR3 DNA reads as TGCAGTGCTAGTAAAGGAGGAGCGACAGATACGCAGTATTTT. Residues: CSASKGGATDTQYF.

This chain joins TRBV6-2 or TRBV6-3 and TRBJ1-5; 8 bases match TRBD1. Germline CDR1 and CDR2: MNHEY and SVGEGT. Trimming took 6 bases from V and 1 from J; bases not matched to a gene: 8. This CDR3 has 16 residues. The CDR3 bases are TGTGCCAGCAGACCCTGGACAGGGTCGAGCAATCAGCCCCAGCATTTT. This codes for CASRPWTGSSNQPQHF.

V gene TRBV28 combines with J gene TRBJ1-4; unclear D gene. V was clipped by 2 bases and J by 0 bases, with 7 bases between them. Germline CDR1 is MDHEN and CDR2 is SYDVKM. This CDR3 spans 15 amino acids. CDR3 coding DNA: TGTGCCAGCAGTTTAACATTGTCAACTAATGAAAAACTGTTTTTT. Encoded protein: CASSLTLSTNEKLFF.

This chain connects TRBV12-3 or TRBV12-4 to TRBJ1-2; D may be TRBD1 (6 bases). Trimming removed 0 bases at V and 9 bases at J, with 8 bases between. CDR3 length equals 12 residues. The CDR3 spells CASSLAQGSYTF. CDR3 DNA: TGTGCCAGCAGTTTAGCGCAGGGGAGCTACACCTTC.

This rearrangement joins TRBV6-5 to TRBJ2-3; D might be TRBD2 (6 bases). The CDR3 extends over 17 amino acids. The V and J ends lost 2 bases and 1 base respectively, with 16 bases between them. The germline V gene has CDR1 MNHEY and CDR2 SVGAGI. The DNA of the CDR3 is TGTGCCAGCAGTTACCTACCTCCGGGCGGGGGCACAGATACGCAGTATTTT. Protein product: CASSYLPPGGGTDTQYF.

This clonotype has ten or more counts. This rearrangement joins TRBV27 to TRBJ2-3; TRBD2 might be the D (5 bases). Germline V gene sequence: CDR1 MNHEY, CDR2 SMNVEV (reference sequence). This CDR3 is built from 12 residues. The V end was cut by 7 bases, the J end by 9 bases, with 14 bases between. The DNA for the CDR3 is TGTGCCAGCACCTCCATCGGCGGGACGCAGTATTTT. It codes for CASTSIGGTQYF.

The CDR3 nucleotides are TGTGCCAGCATCCCCCATGCGGGGAACACCGGGGAGCTGTTTTTT. It specifies CASIPHAGNTGELFF. V usage is TRBV7-6 and J usage is TRBJ2-2; D may be TRBD2 (5 bases). Germline loops: CDR1 SGHVS, CDR2 FNYEAQ. This CDR3 comprises 15 residues. The V gene lost 7 bases and the J gene lost 1 base, with 13 bases spanning the gap.

This clonotype turned up a few times. CDR3 sequence: CASSEGYRLADYNEQFF. CDR3 bases: TGTGCCAGCAGTGAAGGATACCGACTAGCGGATTACAATGAGCAGTTCTTC. The rearrangement links TRBV25-1 to TRBJ2-1, with 9 bases identical to TRBD2. Germline values: CDR1 MGHDK, CDR2 SYGVNS. J was trimmed by 4 bases and V by 2 bases; bases with no gene match: 9. The CDR3 is made up of 17 amino acids.

V gene TRBV20-1 combines with J gene TRBJ1-4, with 9 bases that match TRBD1. CDR1 is DFQATT and CDR2 is SNEGSKA in the germline V gene (reference sequence). This CDR3 region has 13 residues. J was trimmed by 4 bases and V by 5 bases; bases with no gene match: 2. DNA of the CDR3: TGCAGTGCTCCGGGACAGGGTAATGAAAAACTGTTTTTT. This encodes CSAPGQGNEKLFF.

This rearrangement joins TRBV27 to TRBJ2-7, with D hard to call. The ends were cut back, 3 bases at V and 4 bases at J, with 10 bases in the middle. The germline V gene encodes CDR1 MNHEY and CDR2 SMNVEV (reference sequence). The CDR3 sequence is 13 residues long. The CDR3 reads CASSFNPRYEQYF. In nucleotides, the CDR3 is TGTGCCAGCAGTTTTAACCCCAGATACGAGCAGTACTTC.

The chain recombines TRBV12-3 or TRBV12-4 with TRBJ2-3; D possibly uses TRBD1 or TRBD2 (6 bases each). The CDR3 contains 15 residues. The V gene lost 1 base and the J gene lost 3 bases, with 11 bases spanning the gap. Written as DNA, the CDR3 is TGTGCCAGCAGTTTAGAGGGGGGCCGGACAGATACGCAGTATTTT. It encodes CASSLEGGRTDTQYF.

As to this clonotype: One junction end does not reproduce the germline sequence, and a read error may be involved. The genes are TRBV7-9 and TRBJ2-5; D perhaps matches TRBD1 (6 bases). CDR1 SEHNR and CDR2 FQNEAQ come from the germline V gene (reference sequence). This CDR3 is built from 16 residues. The CDR3 coding sequence is TGTGCCGGCAGACGTAACCCAGGGGCTTGGGAAGAGACCCAGTACTTC. Translating gives CAGRRNPGAWEETQYF. Full variable domain (rest looked up from reference TRBV7-9 and TRBJ2-5): DTGVSQNPRHKITKRGQNVTFRCDPISEHNRLYWYRQTLGQGPEFLTYFQNEAQLEKSRLLSDRFSAERPKGSFSTLEIQRTEQGDSAMYLCAGRRNPGAWEETQYFGPGTRLLVL.